This T cell receptor (beta chain) came from a study of blood T cell repertoires in COVID-19. Across the whole study: Acute-phase and convalescent COVID-19 samples originated in the United States, Italy and Spain.

CDR1 MDHEN and CDR2 SYDVKM come from the germline V gene. The trim removed 11 bases at V and 4 bases at J, leaving 3 bases unmatched. The CDR3 extends over 12 amino acids. Everyone who took part was roughly 18 to 95 years old, and they came from about two dozen US areas. Clinical histories supplied by participants themselves formed the basis of cohort assignment. Sequencing was performed with immunoSEQ multiplex PCR; in TCRdb, only in-frame clones are kept and a portion is missing. The repertoire holds approximately 320,000 clones, with roughly 90% as singletons. The source of this sequence is a woman aged 18-29 years who had recovered from COVID-19. The chain uses TRBV28 and TRBJ2-1, with 9 bases identical to TRBD2. Sequences were obtained from PBMCs or T cells enriched from blood (not recorded which). Written as DNA, the CDR3 is TGTGCCTGCGGGGGGGAATACAATGAGCAGTTCTTC. This encodes CACGGEYNEQFF. Full variable domain (rest looked up from reference TRBV28 and TRBJ2-1): DVKVTQSSRYLVKRTGEKVFLECVQDMDHENMFWYRQDPGLGLRLIYFSYDVKMKEKGDIPEGYSVSREKKERFSLILESASTNQTSMYLCACGGEYNEQFFGPGTRLTVL.